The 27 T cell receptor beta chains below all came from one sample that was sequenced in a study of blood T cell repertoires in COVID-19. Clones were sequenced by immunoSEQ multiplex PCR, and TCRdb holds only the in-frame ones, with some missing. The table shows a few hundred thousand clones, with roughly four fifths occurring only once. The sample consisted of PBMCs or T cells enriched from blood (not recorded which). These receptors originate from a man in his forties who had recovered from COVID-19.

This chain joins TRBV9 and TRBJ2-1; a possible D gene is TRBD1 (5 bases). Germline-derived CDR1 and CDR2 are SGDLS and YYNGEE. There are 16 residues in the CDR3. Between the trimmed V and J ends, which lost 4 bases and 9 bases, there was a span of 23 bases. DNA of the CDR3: TGTGCCAGCAGCCCCCAAGGGGCGGTCCTACGCGGTGAGCAGTTCTTC. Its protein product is CASSPQGAVLRGEQFF.

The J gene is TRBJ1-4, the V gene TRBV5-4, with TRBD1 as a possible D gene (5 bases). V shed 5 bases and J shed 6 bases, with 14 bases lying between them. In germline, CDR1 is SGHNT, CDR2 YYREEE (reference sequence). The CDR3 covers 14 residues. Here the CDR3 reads CASSTGLLDEKLFF. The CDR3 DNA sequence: TGTGCCAGCAGTACGGGACTCCTTGATGAAAAACTGTTTTTT. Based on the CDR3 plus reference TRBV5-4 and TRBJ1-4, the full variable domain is ETGVTQSPTHLIKTRGQQVTLRCSSQSGHNTVSWYQQALGQGPQFIFQYYREEENGRGNFPPRFSGLQFPNYSSELNVNALELDDSALYLCASSTGLLDEKLFFGSGTQLSVL.

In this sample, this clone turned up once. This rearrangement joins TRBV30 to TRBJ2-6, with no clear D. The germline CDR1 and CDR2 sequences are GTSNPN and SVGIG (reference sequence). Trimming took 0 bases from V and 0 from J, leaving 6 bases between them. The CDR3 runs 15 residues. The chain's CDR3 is CAWSVLASGANVLTF. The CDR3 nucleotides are TGTGCCTGGAGTGTCTTAGCCTCTGGGGCCAACGTCCTGACTTTC.

The CDR3, as DNA: TGTGCCAGCAGCTTTAAACGGGGAGGGGGTGGTGGCTACACCTTC. It yields the protein CASSFKRGGGGGYTF. The rearrangement links TRBV7-2 to TRBJ1-2; possible D gene TRBD1, 6 bases. Germline loops: CDR1 SGHTA, CDR2 FQGNSA. This CDR3 is built from 15 residues. V was shortened by 3 bases and J by 7 bases, with 18 bases between the two germline ends.

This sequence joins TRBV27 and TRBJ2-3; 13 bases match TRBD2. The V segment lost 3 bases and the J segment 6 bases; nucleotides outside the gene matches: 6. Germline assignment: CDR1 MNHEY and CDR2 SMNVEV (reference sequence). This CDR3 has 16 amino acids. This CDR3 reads CASSFLGLAGWDTQYF. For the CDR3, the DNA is TGTGCCAGCAGTTTCCTGGGACTAGCGGGATGGGATACGCAGTATTTT.

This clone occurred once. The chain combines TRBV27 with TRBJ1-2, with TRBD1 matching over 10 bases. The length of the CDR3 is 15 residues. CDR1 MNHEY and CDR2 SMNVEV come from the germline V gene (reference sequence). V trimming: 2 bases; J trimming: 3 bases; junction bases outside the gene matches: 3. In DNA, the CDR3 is TGTGCCAGCAGTTTACGGACAGGGGGGTACTATGGCTACACCTTC. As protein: CASSLRTGGYYGYTF.

The CDR3 sequence: CASSVVGTSGYNEQFF. The CDR3 DNA reads as TGTGCCAGCAGCGTAGTTGGGACTAGCGGGTACAATGAGCAGTTCTTC. The gene calls are TRBV9 and TRBJ2-1; 12 bases line up with TRBD2. V shed 0 bases, J shed 4 bases, and the junction held 2 bases outside the gene matches. The CDR3 consists of 16 residues. Germline-derived CDR1 and CDR2 are SGDLS and YYNGEE. Full variable domain (missing parts from reference TRBV9 and TRBJ2-1): DSGVTQTPKHLITATGQRVTLRCSPRSGDLSVYWYQQSLDQGLQFLIQYYNGEERAKGNILERFSAQQFPDLHSELNLSSLELGDSALYFCASSVVGTSGYNEQFFGPGTRLTVL.

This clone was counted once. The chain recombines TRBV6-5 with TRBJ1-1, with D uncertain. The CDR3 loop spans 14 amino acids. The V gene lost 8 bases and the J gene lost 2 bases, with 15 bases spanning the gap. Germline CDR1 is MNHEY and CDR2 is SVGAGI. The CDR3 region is CASRVHTINTEAFF. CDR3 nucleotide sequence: TGTGCCAGCCGAGTTCATACTATTAACACTGAAGCTTTCTTT.

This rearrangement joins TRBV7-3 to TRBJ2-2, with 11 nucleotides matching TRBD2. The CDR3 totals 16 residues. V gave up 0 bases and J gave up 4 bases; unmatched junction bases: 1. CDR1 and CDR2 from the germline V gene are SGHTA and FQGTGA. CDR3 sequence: CASSLTGTSGTGELFF. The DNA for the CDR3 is TGTGCCAGCAGCTTAACTGGGACTAGCGGCACCGGGGAGCTGTTTTTT.

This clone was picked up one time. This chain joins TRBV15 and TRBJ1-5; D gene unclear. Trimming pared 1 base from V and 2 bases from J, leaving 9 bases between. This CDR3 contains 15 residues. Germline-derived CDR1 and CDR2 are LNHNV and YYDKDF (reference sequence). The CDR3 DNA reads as TGTGCCACCAGCAGAGGAGAGGGTCGCAATCAGCCCCAGCATTTT. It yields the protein CATSRGEGRNQPQHF. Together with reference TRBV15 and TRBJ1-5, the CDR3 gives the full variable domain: DAMVIQNPRYQVTQFGKPVTLSCSQTLNHNVMYWYQQKSSQAPKLLFHYYDKDFNNEADTPDNFQSRRPNTSFCFLDIRSPGLGDTAMYLCATSRGEGRNQPQHFGDGTRLSIL.

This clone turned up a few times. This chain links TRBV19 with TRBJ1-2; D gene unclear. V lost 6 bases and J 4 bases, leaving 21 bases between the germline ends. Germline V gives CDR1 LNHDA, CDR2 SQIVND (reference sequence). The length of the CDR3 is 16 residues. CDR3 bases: TGTGCCAGTAGCCCCCCAACTTACCAGGCTTCCTATGGCTACACCTTC. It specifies CASSPPTYQASYGYTF.

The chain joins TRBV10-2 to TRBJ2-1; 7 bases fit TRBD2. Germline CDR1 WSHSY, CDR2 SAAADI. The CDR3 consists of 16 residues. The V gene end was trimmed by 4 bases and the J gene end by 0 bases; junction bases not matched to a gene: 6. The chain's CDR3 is CASSVFAGVSYNEQFF. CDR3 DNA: TGCGCCAGCAGTGTATTTGCGGGAGTCTCCTACAATGAGCAGTTCTTC.

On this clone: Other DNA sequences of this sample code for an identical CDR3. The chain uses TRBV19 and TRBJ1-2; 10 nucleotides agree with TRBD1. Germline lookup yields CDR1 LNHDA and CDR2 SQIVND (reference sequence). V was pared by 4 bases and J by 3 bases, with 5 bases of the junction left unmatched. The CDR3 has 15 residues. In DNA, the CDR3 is TGTGCCAGTAGTACCACCGGGACAGGGGACTATGGCTACACCTTC. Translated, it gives CASSTTGTGDYGYTF.

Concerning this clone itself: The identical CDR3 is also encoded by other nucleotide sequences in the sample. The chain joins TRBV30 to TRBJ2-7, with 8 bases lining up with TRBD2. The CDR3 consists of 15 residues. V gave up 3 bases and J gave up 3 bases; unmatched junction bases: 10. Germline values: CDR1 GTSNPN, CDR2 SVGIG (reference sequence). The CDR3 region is CAWSGRGGKGYEQYF. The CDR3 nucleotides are TGTGCCTGGAGCGGGAGGGGCGGGAAAGGCTACGAGCAGTACTTC.

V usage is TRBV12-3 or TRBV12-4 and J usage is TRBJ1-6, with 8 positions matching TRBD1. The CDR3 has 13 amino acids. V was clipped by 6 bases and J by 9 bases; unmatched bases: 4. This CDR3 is CASRTGGASPLHF. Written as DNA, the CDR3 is TGTGCCAGCAGAACAGGGGGTGCTTCACCCCTCCACTTT.

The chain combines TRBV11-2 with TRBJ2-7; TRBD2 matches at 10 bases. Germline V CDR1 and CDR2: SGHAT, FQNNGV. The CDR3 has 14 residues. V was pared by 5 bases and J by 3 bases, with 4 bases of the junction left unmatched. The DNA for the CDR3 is TGTGCCAGCAGCCCAGGACTAGCGGTCTACGAGCAGTACTTC. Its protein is CASSPGLAVYEQYF.

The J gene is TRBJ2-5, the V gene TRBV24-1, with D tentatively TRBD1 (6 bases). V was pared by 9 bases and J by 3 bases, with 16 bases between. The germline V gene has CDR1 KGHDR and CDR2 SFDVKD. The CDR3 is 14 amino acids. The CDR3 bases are TGTGCCACCGGTTCTTTGTCAGGGGAAGAGACCCAGTACTTC. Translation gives CATGSLSGEETQYF.

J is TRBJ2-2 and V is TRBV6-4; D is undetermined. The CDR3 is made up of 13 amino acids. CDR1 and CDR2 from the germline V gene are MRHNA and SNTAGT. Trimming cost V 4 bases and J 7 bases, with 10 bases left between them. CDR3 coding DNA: TGTGCCAGCAGTGCCCAAGTCGGCGGGGAGCTGTTTTTT. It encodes CASSAQVGGELFF.

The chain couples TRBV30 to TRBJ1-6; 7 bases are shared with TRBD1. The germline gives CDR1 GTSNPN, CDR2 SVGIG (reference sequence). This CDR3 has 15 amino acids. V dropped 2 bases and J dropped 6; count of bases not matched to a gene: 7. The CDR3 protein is CAWSLAGTVNSPLHF. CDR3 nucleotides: TGTGCCTGGAGTTTGGCAGGGACAGTTAATTCACCCCTCCACTTT. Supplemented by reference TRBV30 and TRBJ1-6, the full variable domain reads SQTIHQWPATLVQPVGSPLSLECTVEGTSNPNLYWYRQAAGRGLQLLFYSVGIGQISSEVPQNLSASRPQDRQFILSSKKLLLSDSGFYLCAWSLAGTVNSPLHFGNGTRLTVT.

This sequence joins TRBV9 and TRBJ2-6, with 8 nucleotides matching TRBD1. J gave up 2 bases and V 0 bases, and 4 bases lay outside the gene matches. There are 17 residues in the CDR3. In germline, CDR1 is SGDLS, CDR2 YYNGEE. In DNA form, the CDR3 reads TGTGCCAGCAGCGTAGGACAGGGGTCGACTGGGGCCAACGTCCTGACTTTC. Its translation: CASSVGQGSTGANVLTF.

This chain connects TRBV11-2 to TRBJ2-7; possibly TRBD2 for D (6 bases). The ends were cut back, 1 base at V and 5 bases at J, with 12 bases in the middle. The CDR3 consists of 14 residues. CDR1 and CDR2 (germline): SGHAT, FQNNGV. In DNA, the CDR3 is TGTGCCAGCAGCTTAGTTGGGGGGACCCACGAGCAGTACTTC. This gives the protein CASSLVGGTHEQYF.

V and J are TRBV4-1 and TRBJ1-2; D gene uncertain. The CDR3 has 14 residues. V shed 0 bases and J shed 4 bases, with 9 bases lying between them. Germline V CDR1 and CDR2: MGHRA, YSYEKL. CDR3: CASSQERRAYGYTF. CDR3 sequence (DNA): TGCGCCAGCAGCCAAGAACGGAGGGCCTATGGCTACACCTTC.

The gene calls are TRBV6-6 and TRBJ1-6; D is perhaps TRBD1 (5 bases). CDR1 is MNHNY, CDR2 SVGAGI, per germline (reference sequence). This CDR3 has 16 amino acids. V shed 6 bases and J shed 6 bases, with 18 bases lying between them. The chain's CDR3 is CASRQGGEDRNSPLHF. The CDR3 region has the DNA TGTGCCAGCAGGCAAGGAGGGGAGGACCGTAATTCACCCCTCCACTTT.

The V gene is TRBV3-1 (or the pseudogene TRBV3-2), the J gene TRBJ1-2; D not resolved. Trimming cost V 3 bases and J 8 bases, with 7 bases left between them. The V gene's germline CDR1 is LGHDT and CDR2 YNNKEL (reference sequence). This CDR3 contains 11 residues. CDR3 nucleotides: TGTGCCAGCAGCCATTCCAGGGGCTACACCTTC. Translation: CASSHSRGYTF.

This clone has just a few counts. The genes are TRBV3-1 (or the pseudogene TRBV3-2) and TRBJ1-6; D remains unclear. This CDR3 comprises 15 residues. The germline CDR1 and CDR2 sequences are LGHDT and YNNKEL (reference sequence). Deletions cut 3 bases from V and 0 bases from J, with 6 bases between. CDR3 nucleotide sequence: TGTGCCAGCAGCCATTTGAGCTCCTATAATTCACCCCTCCACTTT. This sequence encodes CASSHLSSYNSPLHF.

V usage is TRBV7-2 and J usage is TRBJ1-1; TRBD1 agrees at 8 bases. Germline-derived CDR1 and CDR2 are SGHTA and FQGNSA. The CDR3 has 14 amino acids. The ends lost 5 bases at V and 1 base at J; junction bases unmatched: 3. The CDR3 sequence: CASSLGQANTEAFF. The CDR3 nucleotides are TGTGCCAGCAGCCTGGGACAGGCGAACACTGAAGCTTTCTTT. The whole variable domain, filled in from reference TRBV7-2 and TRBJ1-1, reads GAGVSQSPSNKVTEKGKDVELRCDPISGHTALYWYRQSLGQGLEFLIYFQGNSAPDKSGLPSDRFSAERTGGSVSTLTIQRTQQEDSAVYLCASSLGQANTEAFFGQGTRLTVV.

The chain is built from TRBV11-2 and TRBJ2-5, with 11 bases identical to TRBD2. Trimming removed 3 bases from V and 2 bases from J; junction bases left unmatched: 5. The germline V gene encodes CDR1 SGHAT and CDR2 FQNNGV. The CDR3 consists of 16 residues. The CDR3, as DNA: TGTGCCAGCAGCTTCCGACTAGCGGGGCCTCAAGAGACCCAGTACTTC. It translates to CASSFRLAGPQETQYF.